One T cell receptor (beta chain) is described in this entry. The antigen this receptor binds is unknown. No per-base quality is available; no much larger clone lies one base away. The data were taken from a study of blood T cell repertoires in COVID-19 (dated by TCRdb to the early 2020s). Context from the whole study: Samples from collaborators originated in the United States, Italy and Spain and spanned both the acute and convalescent phases of COVID-19. Samples were obtained from the ongoing ImmuneRACE study (first 160 participants) and from 1,254 subjects provided by 6 global collaborators. HLA class I and class II types, where available, came from metadata supplied by the sample provider rather than from assay-based typing. The dataset comprised deeply sampled blood TCRbeta repertoires from subjects exposed to, actively infected with, or recovered from COVID-19. The repertoires were made available in a free public database intended to serve as a resource for research on the immune response to SARS-CoV-2. The prospective study material was composed of cDNA or gDNA derived from T cells, B-cell-depleted T cells, or PBMCs. Sample metadata almost always included a de-identified subject ID, COVID-19 status, age in years and sex.

The study at large found these results: The quantity of clinical and demographic metadata differed by source and by participant and was supplied without curation.

TCRbeta CDR3 regions were amplified from genomic DNA using the immunoSEQ Assay, a bias-controlled multiplex PCR. Per the source publication's procedure: Within the assay, amplification of reference gene primers was used to estimate how many nucleated cells each sample contained. To quantify the absolute abundance of each unique TCRbeta CDR3 rearrangement, sequence reads were collapsed and filtered. For each sample, productive Simpson clonality was calculated by taking the square root of Simpson's diversity index across productive rearrangements. Sourced from immuneACCESS, this table was stored by TCRdb with only in-frame sequences that have V and J called. A share of the clones is absent; for the studies checked, an unresolved V gene accounts for under half, and the remainder has no known explanation. V and J calls and clone size are copied from that table; D and trimming were computed from the DNA. For this sample there are tens of thousands of clones; around nine tenths appear just once. The top ten constitute approximately 0.4% of the sample.

Collaborating institutions collected whole blood in K2EDTA tubes following their own protocols. For TCRbeta analysis, collaborator samples were shipped as frozen whole blood, as isolated PBMCs, or as DNA extracted from either sample type. In the germline V gene, CDR1 corresponds to SGHTA and CDR2 to FQGNSA. The CDR3 goes from the cysteine to the phenylalanine over 11 residues. Only the CDR3 region is kept as DNA, spanning 33 bases read in frame from base 1. Relative to germline, V is 4 bases shorter and J is 9 bases shorter, with 9 bases between their ends. Recombination connected TRBV7-2 to TRBJ1-2, with no reliable assignment of the D segment. The receptor's source is a human donor in a cohort sampled during active COVID-19. Sequenced: peripheral blood. The CDR3 protein sequence reads: CASSSGVSYTF. The base sequence is TGTGCCAGCAGCTCCGGGGTTAGCTACACCTTC.